This T cell receptor beta chain was profiled in a study of T cell responses to AZD1222 COVID-19 vaccine. Of note for this clone: Antigen: not known. At one end the junction does not follow the germline gene, possibly because of a read error.

Findings of the study overall: Among those given AZD1222, only five or six were seropositive at baseline. Donor demographics were predominantly white British with a female majority; clonal diversity may be underestimated. Rises in breadth and depth of Spike-specific TCRs came after two AZD1222 doses.

Assay: immunoSEQ multiplex PCR; the TCRdb copy retains only in-frame clones and omits some. The data contain just over 150,000 clones, over 75% of them singletons. CDR1 is SSHAT and CDR2 is FNYEAQ in the germline V gene (reference sequence). The CDR3 covers 16 residues. The rearrangement joins TRBV7-7 to TRBJ2-1; 10 positions agree with TRBD2. This clonotype originated in an adult in good health. The sample consisted of peripheral blood, taken on day 0 of AZD1222 vaccination. CDR3 sequence: CASSSTSGMGDNEQFF. The CDR3 region has the DNA TGTGCTAGCAGCTCTACTAGCGGGATGGGCGACAATGAGCAGTTCTTC.